Below, 30 T cell receptor beta chains from the same sample are listed, as sequenced in a study of beta chain features in type 1 diabetes (dated by TCRdb to the late 2010s). Overall study results and their limits: Type 1 diabetes patients showed a moderate but significant shortening of TCRB CDR3 length in all four CD4+ subsets.

These receptors have no known antigen. Libraries were prepared through the immunoSEQ multiplex PCR assay. The entire isolated RNA was reverse transcribed using the High Capacity cDNA Reverse Transcription Kit, and thus expressed TCRB transcripts were sequenced. In TCRdb, the immuneACCESS table is reduced to in-frame sequences with V and J assigned. These tables do not hold every clone; where another copy was compared, an unresolved V gene accounts for under half, and the others remain unexplained. Across this sample there are 600,000 to 700,000 clones, with 13% seen only once. The top ten constitute about 0.02% of the sample. The specimen was naive CD4+ T cells from blood. Reading the label with the study, this specimen's cell subset or site is: true naive CD4+ T cells. The receptor set was obtained from a man between 18 and 35 years old with type 1 diabetes.

This clone was observed a few times. The J gene is TRBJ1-1, the V gene TRBV30; no firm D call. Germline assignment: CDR1 GTSNPN and CDR2 SVGIG (reference sequence). V lost 4 bases and J 0 bases, leaving 9 bases between the germline ends. This CDR3 spans 13 amino acids. The DNA for the CDR3 is TGTGCCTGGAACCGAATGTTGAACACTGAAGCTTTCTTT. This gives the protein CAWNRMLNTEAFF.

This clone was detected only a few times. This chain uses TRBV7-2 with TRBJ2-2, with a tentative D call TRBD2 (6 bases). The CDR3 runs 15 residues. CDR1 and CDR2 (germline): SGHTA, FQGNSA. Trimming took 1 base from V and 2 from J, leaving 8 bases between them. DNA for the CDR3: TGTGCCAGCAGCTTAGTAGGGACTAACACCGGGGAGCTGTTTTTT. Its protein is CASSLVGTNTGELFF.

A few counts support this clone. The rearrangement joins TRBV14 to TRBJ1-2, with a tentative D call TRBD1 (5 bases). CDR3 length: 16 amino acids. The germline V gene has CDR1 SGHDN and CDR2 FVKESK. V lost 0 bases, J lost 3 bases, and 14 bases lay in between. This chain's CDR3 is CASSQDVAGYHYGYTF. CDR3 DNA sequence: TGTGCCAGCAGCCAAGACGTGGCAGGGTACCACTATGGCTACACCTTC.

This clone has just a few counts. The chain recombines TRBV10-3 with TRBJ1-2; D is unresolved. CDR1 and CDR2 (germline): ENHRY, SYGVKD. The CDR3 is made up of 12 amino acids. V dropped 3 bases and J dropped 5 bases, with 7 bases sitting between them. The CDR3 DNA is TGTGCCATCAGTGAAGGAATTTATGGCTACACCTTC. Translation: CAISEGIYGYTF.

The chain is built from TRBV6-5 and TRBJ2-5, with 7 bases lining up with TRBD1. The germline gives CDR1 MNHEY, CDR2 SVGAGI. The CDR3 contains 11 residues. V lost 5 bases and J lost 11; bases outside the gene matches: 5. The CDR3 DNA reads as TGTGCCAGCAGTCATGGGACAGTTCAGTACTTC. Residues: CASSHGTVQYF.

This chain uses TRBV7-6 with TRBJ2-3; a possible D gene is TRBD2 (5 bases). The V gene lost 5 bases and the J gene lost 0 bases, with 15 bases spanning the gap. The CDR3 length is 16 residues. Germline V gene data show CDR1 as SGHVS and CDR2 as FNYEAQ. CDR3 bases: TGTGCCAGCAGCCTAGGGCCCCCGGGAAGCACAGATACGCAGTATTTT. It yields the protein CASSLGPPGSTDTQYF.

In this sample, this clone turned up a few times. V and J are TRBV29-1 and TRBJ1-1; maybe TRBD1 (5 bases). Germline lookup yields CDR1 SQVTM and CDR2 ANQGSEA. The ends were cut back, 6 bases at V and 0 bases at J, with 14 bases in the middle. The CDR3 has 14 amino acids. CDR3 coding DNA: TGCAGCGTCACCGGGTGGGGGATGAACACTGAAGCTTTCTTT. Amino acids: CSVTGWGMNTEAFF. Variable domain in full (rest from reference TRBV29-1 and TRBJ1-1): SAVISQKPSRDICQRGTSLTIQCQVDSQVTMMFWYRQQPGQSLTLIATANQGSEATYESGFVIDKFPISRPNLTFSTLTVSNMSPEDSSIYLCSVTGWGMNTEAFFGQGTRLTVV.

The CDR3 loop is CASKTGNTEAFF. The CDR3 region has the DNA TGCGCCAGCAAGACAGGGAACACTGAAGCTTTCTTT. The gene calls are TRBV5-1 and TRBJ1-1; tentatively, D is TRBD1 (6 bases). V was cut by 6 bases and J by 1 base, with 7 bases left in between. CDR3 length: 12 amino acids. The germline V gene has CDR1 SGHRS and CDR2 YFSETQ.

In this sample, this clone turned up a few times. V gene TRBV15 combines with J gene TRBJ2-3; D possibly corresponds to TRBD1 (5 bases). The CDR3 contains 17 residues. The germline gives CDR1 LNHNV, CDR2 YYDKDF (reference sequence). V was pared by 0 bases and J by 0 bases, with 13 bases between. The CDR3 DNA reads as TGTGCCACCAGCAGAGATAGGGGCCTTAGAAGCACAGATACGCAGTATTTT. It is translated as CATSRDRGLRSTDTQYF.

The chain joins TRBV7-6 to TRBJ2-7, with D tentatively TRBD1 or TRBD2 (6 bases each). Trimming left V 4 bases short and J 4 bases short, with 11 bases between. This CDR3 spans 13 amino acids. In germline, CDR1 is SGHVS, CDR2 FNYEAQ. CDR3 sequence: CASSSGGPYEQYF. The CDR3 DNA is TGTGCCAGCAGCTCCGGGGGCCCTTACGAGCAGTACTTC.

V usage is TRBV25-1 and J usage is TRBJ2-5; no firm D call. V was trimmed by 8 bases and J by 4 bases, leaving 8 bases between them. The CDR3 runs 11 residues. Germline V gene lookup returns CDR1 MGHDK and CDR2 SYGVNS. This CDR3 reads CASRQSETQYF. CDR3 coding DNA: TGTGCCAGCCGTCAATCAGAGACCCAGTACTTC.

In this sample, this clone turned up a few times. This chain joins TRBV7-8 and TRBJ1-5; 7 bases map to TRBD1. Trimming removed 4 bases from V and 2 bases from J; junction bases left unmatched: 2. The CDR3 spans 14 residues. The germline V gene has CDR1 SGHVS and CDR2 FQNEAQ. The CDR3 coding sequence is TGTGCCAGCAGCTCCGGACAGGGCAATCAGCCCCAGCATTTT. Encoded protein: CASSSGQGNQPQHF.

V gene TRBV15 combines with J gene TRBJ1-3; D might be TRBD1 (6 bases). The CDR3 length is 18 residues. The ends were cut back, 0 bases at V and 4 bases at J, with 19 bases in the middle. CDR1 is LNHNV and CDR2 is YYDKDF in the germline V gene (reference sequence). The CDR3 DNA reads as TGTGCCACCAGCAGAGATAGGGGGGACGATCCGTCCGGAAACACCATATATTTT. Translating it yields CATSRDRGDDPSGNTIYF.

The gene calls are TRBV5-1 and TRBJ2-1; D might be TRBD1 or TRBD2, each matching 5 bases. Trimming took 4 bases from V and 10 from J, leaving 18 bases between them. The CDR3 extends over 14 amino acids. Per germline, CDR1 SGHRS and CDR2 YFSETQ. This CDR3 is CASSGDGFLGEQFF. The CDR3 DNA sequence: TGCGCCAGCAGCGGGGACGGTTTTCTGGGGGAGCAGTTCTTC.

V is TRBV6-1 and J is TRBJ2-7; D gene unclear. The CDR3 covers 15 residues. Trimming stripped 5 bases from V and 0 bases from J, with 14 bases between. The germline V gene encodes CDR1 MNHNS and CDR2 SASEGT. CDR3 sequence (DNA): TGTGCCAGCAGTTCAGACCAACGCGGCTCCTACGAGCAGTACTTC. It is translated as CASSSDQRGSYEQYF.

V gene TRBV18 combines with J gene TRBJ1-2, with D possibly matching TRBD1 (6 bases). Germline V gene data show CDR1 as KGHSH and CDR2 as LQKENI. Trimming removed 4 bases at V and 3 bases at J, with 15 bases between. CDR3 length: 15 amino acids. For the CDR3, the DNA is TGTGCCAGCTCACGCAGTTCAGGGGAGGACTATGGCTACACCTTC. This translates into CASSRSSGEDYGYTF.

V is TRBV6-1 and J is TRBJ1-2; perhaps TRBD1 as D (5 bases). Per the germline V gene, CDR1 is MNHNS and CDR2 is SASEGT. Trimming removed 4 bases from V and 6 bases from J, with 15 bases in between. This CDR3 has 14 amino acids. CDR3: CASSALGVRNGYTF. The CDR3 region has the DNA TGTGCCAGCAGTGCTTTAGGGGTGCGGAATGGCTACACCTTC.

This clone came up a few times. This chain joins TRBV5-1 and TRBJ1-3; no clear D. The CDR3 is made up of 15 amino acids. V dropped 1 base and J dropped 0 bases, with 8 bases sitting between them. The germline gives CDR1 SGHRS, CDR2 YFSETQ. The CDR3 spells CASSLSGDSGNTIYF. The CDR3 region has the DNA TGCGCCAGCAGCTTGTCAGGCGACTCTGGAAACACCATATATTTT.

In its sample, this clone was seen a few times. The DNA for the CDR3 is TGTGCCAGCACCTTCTCTCGGGGTAGCAATCAGCCCCAGCATTTT. It yields the protein CASTFSRGSNQPQHF. This sequence joins TRBV6-1 and TRBJ1-5; D not certain. Trimming removed 7 bases from V and 0 bases from J, with 13 bases in between. In germline, CDR1 is MNHNS, CDR2 SASEGT. This CDR3 has 15 amino acids.

This clone was observed a handful of times. This CDR3 is CASSLRASGVPETQYF. CDR3 bases: TGTGCCAGCAGCTTAAGGGCCAGCGGGGTGCCAGAGACCCAGTACTTC. This rearrangement joins TRBV9 to TRBJ2-5, with TRBD2 matching over 7 bases. The CDR3 length is 16 residues. Germline CDR1 reads SGDLS; CDR2 reads YYNGEE. V shed 4 bases, J shed 4 bases, and the junction held 13 bases outside the gene matches.

This clone turned up a few times. Other nucleotide sequences from this sample produce the same CDR3. The V gene is TRBV7-9, the J gene TRBJ1-1, with D uncertain. Germline V lookup: CDR1 SEHNR, CDR2 FQNEAQ (reference sequence). Between the trimmed V and J ends, which lost 1 base and 0 bases, there was a span of 6 bases. The length of the CDR3 is 14 residues. Written as DNA, the CDR3 is TGTGCCAGCAGCTTAGGAGAGGTGAACACTGAAGCTTTCTTT. Protein: CASSLGEVNTEAFF.

This chain connects TRBV2 to TRBJ1-3; D remains unclear. The V end lost 9 bases, the J end lost 4 bases, and 13 bases lay between the germline ends. The germline V gene has CDR1 SNHLY and CDR2 FYNNEI. The CDR3 is 13 amino acids. CDR3 nucleotides: TGTGCCAGAGTTACTGCCTTAGGAAACACCATATATTTT. Translated, it gives CARVTALGNTIYF.

The J gene is TRBJ2-5, the V gene TRBV30, with a weak D call TRBD2 (5 bases). The CDR3 is 14 residues long. Germline loops: CDR1 GTSNPN, CDR2 SVGIG (reference sequence). Trimming cost V 7 bases and J 1 base, with 16 bases left between them. The CDR3 is CASTLEAVQETQYF. The CDR3 DNA reads as TGTGCCTCCACCTTGGAGGCGGTCCAAGAGACCCAGTACTTC.

The gene calls are TRBV5-1 and TRBJ2-6; no clear D gene. V dropped 4 bases and J dropped 4 bases, with 15 bases sitting between them. The CDR3 loop spans 16 amino acids. CDR1 is SGHRS, CDR2 YFSETQ, per germline. The CDR3 sequence is CASSNTRSPGANVLTF. For the CDR3, the DNA is TGCGCCAGCAGCAACACGCGGTCCCCCGGGGCCAACGTCCTGACTTTC.

The chain links TRBV7-9 to TRBJ2-7; D is ambiguous. The CDR3 sequence is 14 residues long. Deletions cut 0 bases from V and 5 bases from J, with 11 bases between. The germline V gene encodes CDR1 SEHNR and CDR2 FQNEAQ (reference sequence). The CDR3 DNA reads TGTGCCAGCAGCTTAGCCCAACCAGGCCACGAGCAGTACTTC. Translated: CASSLAQPGHEQYF. Full variable domain (rest looked up from reference TRBV7-9 and TRBJ2-7): DTGVSQNPRHKITKRGQNVTFRCDPISEHNRLYWYRQTLGQGPEFLTYFQNEAQLEKSRLLSDRFSAERPKGSFSTLEIQRTEQGDSAMYLCASSLAQPGHEQYFGPGTRLTVT.

V gene TRBV18 combines with J gene TRBJ2-2; D tentatively reads TRBD1 or TRBD2 (5 bases each). Germline V gene data show CDR1 as KGHSH and CDR2 as LQKENI. This CDR3 region has 14 residues. V was clipped by 5 bases and J by 1 base, with 8 bases between them. The CDR3 DNA sequence: TGTGCCAGCTCAGGGGACCGGAACACCGGGGAGCTGTTTTTT. Its protein product is CASSGDRNTGELFF.

V gene TRBV4-1 combines with J gene TRBJ2-5, with 8 bases that match TRBD2. The V gene end was trimmed by 3 bases and the J gene end by 0 bases; junction bases not matched to a gene: 9. The CDR3 sequence is 17 residues long. Germline-derived CDR1 and CDR2 are MGHRA and YSYEKL. The CDR3 coding sequence is TGCGCCAGCAGCCAGGGCCGGGGGGGACACAACCAAGAGACCCAGTACTTC. Its protein product is CASSQGRGGHNQETQYF.

This clone has more than one count but fewer than ten. The gene calls are TRBV5-8 and TRBJ1-2, with 7 bases lining up with TRBD1. The germline gives CDR1 SGHTS, CDR2 YDEGEE. This CDR3 contains 15 residues. Unmatched junction bases numbered 8, after V lost 2 bases and J lost 4 bases. The CDR3, as DNA: TGTGCCAGCAGCTTTGAACAGGGGATATTCTATGGCTACACCTTC. Its translation: CASSFEQGIFYGYTF.

This clone appeared a few times. This chain links TRBV29-1 with TRBJ1-2, with D uncertain. The ends were cut back, 3 bases at V and 4 bases at J, with 9 bases in the middle. CDR1 is SQVTM and CDR2 is ANQGSEA in the germline V gene. This CDR3 contains 12 residues. Here the CDR3 reads CSVDPQIYGYTF. The CDR3 region has the DNA TGCAGCGTTGACCCACAGATCTATGGCTACACCTTC.

In its sample, this clone was seen a few times. The chain combines TRBV25-1 with TRBJ2-7; 8 bases line up with TRBD1. CDR1 and CDR2 from the germline V gene are MGHDK and SYGVNS. The CDR3 extends over 14 amino acids. The V segment lost 6 bases and the J segment 1 base; nucleotides outside the gene matches: 5. The CDR3 sequence is CASSGQGWSYEQYF. In nucleotides, the CDR3 is TGTGCCAGCAGCGGACAGGGATGGTCCTACGAGCAGTACTTC.